This T cell receptor beta chain was identified in a study of blood T cell repertoires in COVID-19. TCRdb's table, derived via immunoSEQ multiplex PCR, lists solely in-frame clones and lacks some. The sample has tens of thousands of clones, 88% seen once. V dropped 11 bases and J dropped 1; count of bases not matched to a gene: 11. This CDR3 has 15 residues. Germline CDR1 and CDR2: ENHRY and SYGVKD. The sequencing sample was made of peripheral blood. This receptor was taken from a man between 65 and 79 years old with acute or convalescent COVID-19. The J gene is TRBJ2-1, the V gene TRBV10-3; TRBD2 aligns across 7 bases. The CDR3 is CAARGTGGSYNEQFF. The CDR3 DNA reads as TGTGCCGCCAGAGGTACGGGGGGATCCTACAATGAGCAGTTCTTC.